One and the same sample provided the 20 T cell receptor beta chains below, sequenced in a study of naive CD8 T cells in extremely preterm neonates. Assay used: immunoSEQ multiplex PCR; TCRdb lists only in-frame clones, some missing. In the table there are 4,500 to 6,000 clones, approximately 97% of which are singletons. Sequences were obtained from naive CD8+ T cells from blood. Source of these receptors: a human donor in good health.

The J gene is TRBJ1-2, the V gene TRBV5-1; 10 bases fit TRBD1. Germline V CDR1 and CDR2: SGHRS, YFSETQ. The CDR3 covers 15 residues. V was pared by 0 bases and J by 2 bases, with 1 base of the junction left unmatched. The CDR3 region has the DNA TGCGCCAGCAGCTTGGGACAGGGGGCCAACTATGGCTACACCTTC. Protein product: CASSLGQGANYGYTF.

This rearrangement joins TRBV9 to TRBJ1-2; D is undetermined. Germline CDR1 reads SGDLS; CDR2 reads YYNGEE. This CDR3 spans 14 amino acids. The ends were cut back, 3 bases at V and 2 bases at J, with 11 bases in the middle. The CDR3 here is CASSAFDGNYGYTF. The CDR3 nucleotides read TGTGCCAGCAGCGCTTTCGACGGGAACTATGGCTACACCTTC.

The chain combines TRBV29-1 with TRBJ2-3; 8 nucleotides agree with TRBD2. Germline loops: CDR1 SQVTM, CDR2 ANQGSEA. The CDR3 runs to 14 residues. V lost 3 bases and J lost 3; bases outside the gene matches: 5. CDR3 amino acids: CSVDSSGKTDTQYF. The CDR3 region has the DNA TGCAGCGTTGATAGTAGCGGGAAAACAGATACGCAGTATTTT.

This chain links TRBV16 with TRBJ2-7; 11 positions match TRBD2. The trim removed 2 bases at V and 2 bases at J, leaving 2 bases unmatched. This CDR3 region has 15 residues. Germline lookup yields CDR1 KGHSY and CDR2 FQNENV. The CDR3 nucleotides are TGTGCCAGCAGCCAAGGGACTAGCGGCCCCTACGAGCAGTACTTC. This sequence encodes CASSQGTSGPYEQYF.

The rearrangement joins TRBV28 to TRBJ2-7, with 7 bases aligning to TRBD2. Germline CDR1 reads MDHEN; CDR2 reads SYDVKM. V shed 6 bases and J 3 bases; nucleotides not matched to a gene: 2. The CDR3 length is 12 residues. Written as DNA, the CDR3 is TGTGCCAGCAGCTCGGGGGGCTACGAGCAGTACGTC. Amino acid sequence: CASSSGGYEQYV.

The chain carries TRBV6-1 and TRBJ2-7; TRBD2 might be the D (6 bases). Germline CDR1 and CDR2: MNHNS and SASEGT. The CDR3 contains 18 residues. Trimming took 1 base from V and 3 from J, leaving 22 bases between them. CDR3 residues: CASSEGVGLAPLGYEQYF. The CDR3 DNA reads TGTGCCAGCAGTGAAGGAGTGGGGCTAGCGCCACTTGGCTACGAGCAGTACTTC.

The rearrangement links TRBV2 to TRBJ2-7; no clear D gene. This CDR3 comprises 15 residues. Trimming left V 8 bases short and J 0 bases short, with 17 bases between. The V gene's germline CDR1 is SNHLY and CDR2 FYNNEI. The CDR3 reads CASHYRVFGSYEQYV. The CDR3 nucleotides read TGTGCCAGCCACTATAGAGTCTTCGGCTCCTACGAGCAGTACGTC.

The J gene is TRBJ1-1, the V gene TRBV18, with D maybe TRBD1 (5 bases). The CDR3 contains 17 residues. V lost 4 bases and J lost 4, with 22 bases in between. Germline CDR1 KGHSH, CDR2 LQKENI. This CDR3 reads CASSHVLPTGLGTEAFF. The CDR3 DNA is TGTGCCAGCTCACACGTCCTACCAACAGGTCTGGGCACTGAAGCTTTCTTT.

The chain combines TRBV9 with TRBJ1-2; tentative D call: TRBD1 (5 bases). This CDR3 has 15 amino acids. V shed 0 bases and J shed 1 base, with 10 bases lying between them. The germline V gene encodes CDR1 SGDLS and CDR2 YYNGEE. CDR3 loop: CASSVGRGNNYGYTF. The CDR3 nucleotides read TGTGCCAGCAGCGTAGGAAGGGGTAATAACTATGGCTACACCTTC.

This clone was picked up a small number of times. The chain carries TRBV5-6 and TRBJ2-7; a possible D gene is TRBD1 (5 bases). The length of the CDR3 is 15 residues. The germline V and J ends were trimmed by 0 bases and 3 bases, with 13 bases remaining between them. Germline V gene sequence: CDR1 SGHDT, CDR2 YYEEEE. In DNA form, the CDR3 reads TGTGCCAGCAGCTTGGGTGTAAGGGGCATCTACGAGCAGTACTTC. Its protein product is CASSLGVRGIYEQYF.

The chain is built from TRBV9 and TRBJ2-7; 8 nucleotides align to TRBD1. CDR1 SGDLS and CDR2 YYNGEE come from the germline V gene. This CDR3 has 15 residues. The J segment lost 5 bases and the V segment lost 3 bases, leaving 10 bases of the junction unmatched. The CDR3 DNA sequence: TGTGCCAGCAGCGCCTACCGGGACAGGTTTGACGAGCAGTACTTC. It translates to CASSAYRDRFDEQYF. Full variable domain (rest looked up from reference TRBV9 and TRBJ2-7): DSGVTQTPKHLITATGQRVTLRCSPRSGDLSVYWYQQSLDQGLQFLIQYYNGEERAKGNILERFSAQQFPDLHSELNLSSLELGDSALYFCASSAYRDRFDEQYFGPGTRLTVT.

V gene TRBV27 combines with J gene TRBJ1-6; 10 bases match TRBD1. CDR3 length equals 15 residues. Germline lookup yields CDR1 MNHEY and CDR2 SMNVEV (reference sequence). Trimming cost V 8 bases and J 10 bases; bases outside gene matches: 11. The CDR3 region has the DNA TGTGCCAGCCAGACGAGGGACAGGGGACCCTCACCCCTCCACTTT. Amino acid sequence: CASQTRDRGPSPLHF.

The rearrangement joins TRBV6-5 to TRBJ1-6; 7 nucleotides line up with TRBD1. The CDR3 runs to 14 residues. Trimming at V came to 6 bases and at J to 9 bases, leaving 8 bases not matched to a gene. Germline lookup yields CDR1 MNHEY and CDR2 SVGAGI. Here the CDR3 reads CASRKDREISPLHF. The CDR3 DNA reads as TGTGCCAGCAGGAAAGACAGGGAAATTTCACCCCTCCACTTT.

The V and J genes are TRBV27 and TRBJ1-1; maybe TRBD1 (5 bases). The CDR3 sequence is 13 residues long. Per the germline V gene, CDR1 is MNHEY and CDR2 is SMNVEV (reference sequence). V was clipped by 3 bases and J by 7 bases, with 12 bases between them. CDR3 sequence: CASSFHSGGEAFF. The CDR3 coding sequence is TGTGCCAGCAGTTTCCACAGCGGGGGTGAAGCTTTCTTT.

The chain links TRBV5-8 to TRBJ2-7; 8 bases align to TRBD1. The trim removed 4 bases at V and 2 bases at J, leaving 14 bases unmatched. Germline V gene data show CDR1 as SGHTS and CDR2 as YDEGEE. This CDR3 has 17 residues. DNA of the CDR3: TGTGCCAGCAGCGATCACTCCCGGGACAGGACTACCTACGAGCAGTACGTC. Its protein is CASSDHSRDRTTYEQYV.

This clone was found once. V is TRBV11-1 and J is TRBJ2-3; TRBD1 is a possible D gene (7 bases). Trimming took 2 bases from V and 2 from J, leaving 14 bases between them. Per the germline V gene, CDR1 is SGHAT and CDR2 is FQDESV (reference sequence). The CDR3 sequence is 16 residues long. CDR3 protein: CASSLNRGLTTDTQYF. The CDR3 region has the DNA TGTGCCAGCAGCTTAAACAGGGGACTTACCACAGATACGCAGTATTTT.

CDR3 region: CASSKTGGGEKLFF. The CDR3 DNA is TGTGCCAGCAGTAAGACAGGGGGTGGTGAAAAACTGTTTTTT. The chain combines TRBV5-6 with TRBJ1-4, with 9 nucleotides matching TRBD1. This CDR3 region has 14 residues. V trimming: 5 bases; J trimming: 7 bases; junction bases outside the gene matches: 6. Germline values: CDR1 SGHDT, CDR2 YYEEEE.

The J gene is TRBJ2-7, the V gene TRBV27, with TRBD2 matching 10 bases. Germline trimming cut 4 bases from V and 7 bases from J; bases unmatched to any gene: 10. The germline V gene encodes CDR1 MNHEY and CDR2 SMNVEV (reference sequence). There are 15 residues in the CDR3. CDR3 in DNA: TGTGCCAGCAGTTCTAGCGGGAGCCCTGGAGGAGAGCAGTACTTC. Protein: CASSSSGSPGGEQYF.

This chain links TRBV9 with TRBJ2-6, with D possibly being TRBD2 (6 bases). Germline V gene lookup returns CDR1 SGDLS and CDR2 YYNGEE. The CDR3 spans 15 residues. The V end was cut by 3 bases, the J end by 2 bases, with 9 bases between. The CDR3 sequence: CASSATGAGANVLTF. CDR3 sequence (DNA): TGTGCCAGCAGCGCCACGGGGGCTGGGGCCAACGTCCTGACTTTC.

A note on this clone: The same CDR3 arises from other DNA sequences in this sample as well. This rearrangement joins TRBV4-1 to TRBJ2-3; 8 nucleotides match TRBD1. Germline-derived CDR1 and CDR2 are MGHRA and YSYEKL. The CDR3 has 15 residues. Trimming removed 4 bases from V and 3 bases from J; junction bases left unmatched: 6. CDR3 region: CASSPRQGLTDTQYF. For the CDR3, the DNA is TGCGCCAGCAGCCCTAGACAGGGGTTAACAGATACGCAGTATTTT.